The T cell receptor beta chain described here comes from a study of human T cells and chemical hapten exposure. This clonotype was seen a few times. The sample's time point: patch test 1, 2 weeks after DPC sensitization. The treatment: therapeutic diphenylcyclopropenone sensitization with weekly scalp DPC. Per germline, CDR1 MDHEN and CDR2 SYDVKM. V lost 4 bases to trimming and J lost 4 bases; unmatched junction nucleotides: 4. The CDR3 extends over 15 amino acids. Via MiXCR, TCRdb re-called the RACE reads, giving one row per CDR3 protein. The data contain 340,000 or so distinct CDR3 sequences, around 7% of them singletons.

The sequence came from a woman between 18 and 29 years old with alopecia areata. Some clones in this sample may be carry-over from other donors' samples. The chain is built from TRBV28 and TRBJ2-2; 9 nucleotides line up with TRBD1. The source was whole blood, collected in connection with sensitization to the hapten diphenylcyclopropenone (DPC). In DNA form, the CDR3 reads TGTGCCAGCAGTTCGTCGGGACAGGGCACCGGGGAGCTGTTTTTT. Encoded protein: CASSSSGQGTGELFF. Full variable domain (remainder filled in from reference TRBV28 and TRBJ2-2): DVKVTQSSRYLVKRTGEKVFLECVQDMDHENMFWYRQDPGLGLRLIYFSYDVKMKEKGDIPEGYSVSREKKERFSLILESASTNQTSMYLCASSSSGQGTGELFFGEGSRLTVL.